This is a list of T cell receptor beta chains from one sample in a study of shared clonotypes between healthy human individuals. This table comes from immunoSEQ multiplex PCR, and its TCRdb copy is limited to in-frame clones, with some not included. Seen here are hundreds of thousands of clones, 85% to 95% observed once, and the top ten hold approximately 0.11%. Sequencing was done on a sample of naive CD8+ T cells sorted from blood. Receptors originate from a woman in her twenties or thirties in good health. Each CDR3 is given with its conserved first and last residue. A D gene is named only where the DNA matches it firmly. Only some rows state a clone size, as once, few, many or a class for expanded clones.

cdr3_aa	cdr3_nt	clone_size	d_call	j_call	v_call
CASSLDAFAYNEQFF	TGTGCCAGCAGCTTAGACGCCTTTGCCTACAATGAGCAGTTCTTC	.	.	TRBJ2-1	TRBV7-8
CASSLHGVSEQFF	TGTGCCAGCAGTTTGCATGGGGTGTCTGAGCAGTTCTTC	.	.	TRBJ2-1	TRBV27
CASSAPDRTLEQYF	TGTGCCAGCAGCGCCCCGGACAGGACCCTCGAGCAGTACTTC	.	TRBD1	TRBJ2-7	TRBV11-2
CASRARWAAEAFF	TGTGCCAGCAGGGCAAGGTGGGCAGCGGAAGCTTTCTTT	.	.	TRBJ1-1	TRBV6-5
CASSTSGSGNEQFF	TGCGCCAGCAGCACTAGCGGGAGTGGTAATGAGCAGTTCTTC	once	TRBD2	TRBJ2-1	TRBV4-1
CSATSIYEQYF	TGCAGTGCTACTAGCATCTACGAGCAGTACTTC	once	.	TRBJ2-7	TRBV20-1
CASSFSWASDEKLFF	TGTGCCAGCAGCTTTTCCTGGGCATCTGATGAAAAACTGTTTTTT	.	.	TRBJ1-4	TRBV7-3
CASSALLVANEQFF	TGTGCCAGCAGCGCCTTATTGGTAGCCAATGAGCAGTTCTTC	.	.	TRBJ2-1	TRBV9
CAITDRDGTSYEQYF	TGTGCCATCACCGACAGGGATGGGACCTCCTACGAGCAGTACTTC	.	TRBD1	TRBJ2-7	TRBV28
CASSLPPPLLAGGLDTQYF	TGTGCCAGCAGTCTCCCCCCACCCCTACTAGCGGGAGGGCTAGATACGCAGTATTTT	.	TRBD2	TRBJ2-3	TRBV28
CASSPEPDRVHEQYF	TGTGCCAGCAGCCCCGAGCCGGACAGGGTCCACGAGCAGTACTTC	.	TRBD1	TRBJ2-7	TRBV11-2
CSVEGQGGLSDSPLHF	TGCAGCGTTGAGGGACAAGGGGGACTCTCGGATTCACCCCTCCACTTT	once	.	TRBJ1-6	TRBV29-1
CASSDVPTYSYEQYF	TGTGCCAGCAGTGATGTCCCTACATACTCCTACGAGCAGTACTTC	.	.	TRBJ2-7	TRBV2
CASSQSTFFGYTF	TGTGCCAGCAGCCAATCGACCTTTTTTGGCTACACCTTC	.	.	TRBJ1-2	TRBV14
CASSHSQGWAEAFF	TGTGCCAGCAGCCATTCGCAGGGTTGGGCTGAAGCTTTCTTT	.	.	TRBJ1-1	TRBV5-4
CSVETGYYEQYF	TGCAGCGTTGAGACAGGTTACTACGAGCAGTACTTC	.	.	TRBJ2-7	TRBV29-1
CASSLVYGSLQETQYF	TGTGCCAGCAGCTTAGTTTACGGCAGCTTACAAGAGACCCAGTACTTC	once	.	TRBJ2-5	TRBV11-2
CASSIAGVGGGTGTDTQYF	TGTGCCAGCAGCATAGCGGGAGTGGGGGGCGGCACGGGCACAGATACGCAGTATTTT	.	TRBD2	TRBJ2-3	TRBV27
CASSLRGYSYEQYF	TGTGCCAGCAGTTTACGGGGCTATTCCTACGAGCAGTACTTC	.	.	TRBJ2-7	TRBV27
CASSLQGQGGEQYF	TGTGCCAGCAGCCTACAGGGCCAAGGAGGAGAGCAGTACTTC	few	.	TRBJ2-7	TRBV7-9
CASTKRTSHEQYF	TGTGCCAGCACCAAAAGGACTAGCCACGAGCAGTACTTC	.	TRBD2	TRBJ2-7	TRBV2
CASGNSRNEQYF	TGCGCCAGCGGTAATAGCCGCAACGAGCAGTACTTC	.	.	TRBJ2-7	TRBV4-1